The T cell receptor beta chain under discussion was sequenced for a study of PD-L1 blockade in urothelial cancer. Indicated time point: pretreatment peripheral blood. This CDR3 spans 18 amino acids. CDR1 is MDHEN and CDR2 is SYDVKM in the germline V gene. V shed 8 bases, J shed 4 bases, and the junction held 18 bases outside the gene matches. Sequenced by immunoSEQ multiplex PCR; TCRdb stores in-frame clones only, minus some. The data contain tens of thousands of clones, 84% of them singletons. J is TRBJ2-3 and V is TRBV28; 10 bases are a match to TRBD2. This receptor was obtained from a man between 60 and 75 years old with urothelial cancer. The sample consisted of PBMCs, taken around atezolizumab (anti-PD-L1) treatment. The CDR3 DNA reads TGTGCCAGCTCGGAAATGAGCGGGAGGGCCCTCAAGTCAGATACGCAGTATTTT. Residues: CASSEMSGRALKSDTQYF.